A single sample gave rise to the 23 T cell receptor beta chains below, sequenced in a study of T cell repertoires in cytomegalovirus infection. MiXCR, run by TCRdb on the reads, gives a single entry per CDR3 protein. The sample includes 700,000 to 950,000 distinct CDR3 sequences, 30% to 35% of them seen just once. These receptors have no known antigen. The material was cultured CD8+ T cells from PBMCs, obtained from culture after CMV antigen stimulation. The receptor source for this set is a human donor in good health (CMV status not recorded). Some clones in this sample may be carry-over from other donors' samples.

This clonotype turned up a few times. The genes are TRBV2 and TRBJ1-6, with D perhaps matching TRBD1 (5 bases). CDR3 length: 17 residues. Germline CDR1 is SNHLY and CDR2 is FYNNEI. Trimming stripped 4 bases from V and 7 bases from J, with 20 bases between. DNA of the CDR3: TGTGCCAGCAGTGGAGGATGGCAGGGACGTGAAAATTCACCCCTCCACTTT. This codes for CASSGGWQGRENSPLHF.

The sample holds a few counts of this clonotype. This rearrangement joins TRBV7-8 to TRBJ2-7, with D maybe TRBD1 (5 bases). The CDR3 runs to 15 residues. Germline V gives CDR1 SGHVS, CDR2 FQNEAQ. V lost 1 base and J 6 bases, leaving 16 bases between the germline ends. The DNA of the CDR3 is TGTGCCAGCAGCTTAGTGCTGGGGCTTCGGGCCGAGCAGTACTTC. Translated: CASSLVLGLRAEQYF.

This clonotype has ten or more counts. V usage is TRBV7-9 and J usage is TRBJ1-1; 8 positions match TRBD1. Germline CDR1 and CDR2: SEHNR and FQNEAQ (reference sequence). Trimming took 2 bases from V and 3 from J; bases not matched to a gene: 8. The CDR3 runs 16 residues. The CDR3 coding sequence is TGTGCCAGCAGCTTACGGACAGGGTTGGAATACACTGAAGCTTTCTTT. As protein: CASSLRTGLEYTEAFF.

Many counts were recorded for this clonotype. The chain is built from TRBV7-2 and TRBJ2-7, with D perhaps matching TRBD1 (6 bases). The V gene lost 1 base and the J gene lost 2 bases, with 15 bases spanning the gap. This CDR3 comprises 16 residues. The germline V gene encodes CDR1 SGHTA and CDR2 FQGNSA. The CDR3 reads CASSLVRAGVAYEQYF. CDR3 coding DNA: TGTGCCAGCAGCTTAGTAAGGGCAGGGGTGGCCTACGAGCAGTACTTC.

This clonotype was seen a handful of times. The chain has TRBV6-4 and TRBJ2-2; 7 bases agree with TRBD1. Per the germline V gene, CDR1 is MRHNA and CDR2 is SNTAGT. The CDR3 runs to 14 residues. This CDR3 is CAYLRGLRTGELFF. CDR3 in DNA: TGTGCGTACCTCAGGGGGTTACGTACCGGGGAGCTGTTTTTT.

The sample holds a few counts of this clonotype. The chain employs TRBV6-1 and TRBJ2-1, with 7 bases fitting TRBD1. Germline CDR1 and CDR2: MNHNS and SASEGT. V lost 6 bases to trimming and J lost 4 bases; unmatched junction nucleotides: 9. CDR3 length: 15 residues. The CDR3: CASSDPTGRYNEQFF. In nucleotides, the CDR3 is TGTGCCAGCAGCGATCCGACAGGGCGTTACAATGAGCAGTTCTTC.

This clonotype was seen many times. This rearrangement joins TRBV4-1 to TRBJ2-7, with D perhaps matching TRBD1 (5 bases). CDR3 length equals 15 residues. From germline, CDR1 is MGHRA and CDR2 YSYEKL. Trimming cost V 1 base and J 1 base, with 11 bases left between them. This CDR3 is CASSQGSTDSYEQYF. For the CDR3, the DNA is TGCGCCAGCAGCCAAGGGTCGACAGATTCCTACGAGCAGTACTTC.

This clonotype was detected ten times or more. The rearrangement uses TRBV7-2 and TRBJ2-5, with a weak D call TRBD1 (5 bases). Germline CDR1 and CDR2: SGHTA and FQGNSA. The length of the CDR3 is 14 residues. Trimming removed 2 bases at V and 5 bases at J, with 12 bases between. This CDR3 reads CASSLSGASETQYF. In DNA, the CDR3 is TGTGCCAGCAGCTTAAGTGGGGCGTCGGAGACCCAGTACTTC.

The rearrangement joins TRBV6-2 or TRBV6-3 to TRBJ1-2; 10 nucleotides align to TRBD1. The trim removed 7 bases at V and 8 bases at J, leaving 7 bases unmatched. The CDR3 has 13 amino acids. CDR1 is MNHEY and CDR2 is SVGEGT in the germline V gene. Here the CDR3 reads CASTEGQGRGYTF. Here the CDR3 DNA reads TGTGCCAGCACCGAGGGACAGGGGAGAGGCTACACCTTC.

Many counts were recorded for this clonotype. This chain joins TRBV27 and TRBJ2-1; 7 nucleotides align to TRBD2. CDR3 length equals 14 residues. In germline, CDR1 is MNHEY, CDR2 SMNVEV (reference sequence). The V segment lost 5 bases and the J segment 1 base; nucleotides outside the gene matches: 2. The CDR3 DNA sequence: TGTGCCAGCAGTCTAGCGGCATCCTACAATGAGCAGTTCTTC. It yields the protein CASSLAASYNEQFF.

V and J are TRBV24-1 and TRBJ1-2; perhaps TRBD1 as D (5 bases). The CDR3 extends over 14 amino acids. The germline V gene has CDR1 KGHDR and CDR2 SFDVKD. Trimming removed 1 base at V and 7 bases at J, with 12 bases between. The DNA of the CDR3 is TGTGCCACCAGTGATTTCTCCAGGGTCCCTGGCTACACCTTC. The encoded protein is CATSDFSRVPGYTF.

The V call is TRBV6-1, the J call TRBJ2-7; weak D call: TRBD1 (5 bases). The V gene's germline CDR1 is MNHNS and CDR2 SASEGT. Trimming cost V 4 bases and J 2 bases, with 12 bases left between them. The CDR3 totals 14 residues. This CDR3 reads CASSGVRAAYEQYV. CDR3 DNA sequence: TGTGCCAGCAGTGGGGTCAGGGCCGCCTACGAGCAGTACGTC.

About this clonotype: The germline gene is not matched at one end of the junction; a read error may be the cause. This chain joins TRBV11-2 and TRBJ2-7; possible D gene TRBD2, 5 bases. The CDR3 is 13 amino acids. Germline loops: CDR1 SGHAT, CDR2 FQNNGV. The CDR3 reads CVSAIGGAYEQYF. For the CDR3, the DNA is TGTGTCAGCGCCATTGGAGGAGCGTACGAGCAGTACTTC.

This clonotype occurred many times. The V call is TRBV11-3, the J call TRBJ2-6; TRBD1 might be the D (5 bases). Between the trimmed V and J ends, which lost 8 bases and 4 bases, there was a span of 12 bases. Germline V gives CDR1 SGHNT, CDR2 YENEEA. The CDR3 loop spans 14 amino acids. CDR3 bases: TGTGCCAGCCGTGACAGCAACGGGGCCAACGTCCTGACTTTC. Translation: CASRDSNGANVLTF.

About this clonotype: A much larger clone lies one base from this, so it may be a read error. The rearrangement joins TRBV7-2 to TRBJ2-3; TRBD1 is a possible D gene (5 bases). Germline values: CDR1 SGHTA, CDR2 FQGNSA. This CDR3 has 17 amino acids. In DNA form, the CDR3 reads TGTGCCAGCAGCTTACAGTCGGGCGATCGGAGCACAGGTACGCAGTATTTT. Translation gives CASSLQSGDRSTGTQYF.

This clonotype was seen only a few times. V is TRBV6-1 and J is TRBJ2-1, with 11 nucleotides matching TRBD2. CDR1 is MNHNS, CDR2 SASEGT, per germline. V shed 4 bases and J 4 bases; nucleotides not matched to a gene: 12. The CDR3 has 18 amino acids. As DNA, the CDR3 is TGTGCCAGCAGTGTACTGGGACTAGCGGAAATACTTTACAATGAGCAGTTCTTC. This encodes CASSVLGLAEILYNEQFF.

The gene calls are TRBV6-5 and TRBJ1-2; a weak D match, TRBD1 (5 bases). CDR1 is MNHEY, CDR2 SVGAGI, per germline. The CDR3 runs to 14 residues. V lost 9 bases to trimming and J lost 4 bases, with 18 bases between them. CDR3 sequence: CASGLEGTIYGYTF. CDR3 coding DNA: TGTGCCAGTGGGCTGGAAGGGACCATCTATGGCTACACCTTC.

The V call is TRBV5-4, the J call TRBJ1-1, with 10 bases identical to TRBD1. Trimming took 4 bases from V and 3 from J; bases not matched to a gene: 12. There are 17 residues in the CDR3. The germline V gene encodes CDR1 SGHNT and CDR2 YYREEE (reference sequence). Written as DNA, the CDR3 is TGTGCCAGCAGCATCTGGGACAGGGGAATTTGGTACACTGAAGCTTTCTTT. Protein: CASSIWDRGIWYTEAFF. Filled out from reference TRBV5-4 and TRBJ1-1, the complete variable domain reads ETGVTQSPTHLIKTRGQQVTLRCSSQSGHNTVSWYQQALGQGPQFIFQYYREEENGRGNFPPRFSGLQFPNYSSELNVNALELDDSALYLCASSIWDRGIWYTEAFFGQGTRLTVV.

The CDR3 nucleotides are TGTGCCAGCAGCCACTCGGGACAGAGCTCCTACAATGAGCAGTTCTTC. It is translated as CASSHSGQSSYNEQFF. The chain has TRBV11-3 and TRBJ2-1, with TRBD1 identical over 7 bases. Trimming cost V 5 bases and J 0 bases; bases outside gene matches: 7. The germline CDR1 and CDR2 sequences are SGHNT and YENEEA. This CDR3 has 16 amino acids.

V and J are TRBV6-2 or TRBV6-3 and TRBJ2-5; weak D call: TRBD2 (6 bases). V dropped 7 bases and J dropped 7 bases, with 10 bases sitting between them. Germline V gene lookup returns CDR1 MNHEY and CDR2 SVGEGT. This CDR3 is 11 amino acids long. CDR3 sequence (DNA): TGTGCCAGCACCCTGGAGGGGACCCAGTACTTC. This gives the protein CASTLEGTQYF.

V usage is TRBV20-1 and J usage is TRBJ2-1; 10 bases fit TRBD2. The CDR3 is 16 residues long. With V trimmed by 1 base and J by 3 bases, 6 bases remained unmatched. From germline, CDR1 is DFQATT and CDR2 SNEGSKA (reference sequence). The CDR3 DNA sequence: TGCAGTGCTAGAGTCCTCACTAGCGGGGACTACAATGAGCAGTTCTTC. This sequence encodes CSARVLTSGDYNEQFF.

The V call is TRBV12-3 or TRBV12-4, the J call TRBJ2-7; 7 positions match TRBD1. Germline trimming cut 4 bases from V and 6 bases from J; bases unmatched to any gene: 6. The CDR3 runs to 13 residues. The CDR3 here is CASSSPGQTEQYF. CDR3 DNA sequence: TGTGCCAGCAGTTCTCCGGGACAGACCGAGCAGTACTTC.

This clonotype was picked up many times. The chain carries TRBV7-2 and TRBJ2-3; D gene unclear. This CDR3 is 13 amino acids long. Trimming left V 7 bases short and J 6 bases short, with 14 bases between. Germline values: CDR1 SGHTA, CDR2 FQGNSA. The CDR3 DNA follows: TGTGCCAGCACCACCTCTCTAGGTGATACGCAGTATTTT. Amino acid sequence: CASTTSLGDTQYF.